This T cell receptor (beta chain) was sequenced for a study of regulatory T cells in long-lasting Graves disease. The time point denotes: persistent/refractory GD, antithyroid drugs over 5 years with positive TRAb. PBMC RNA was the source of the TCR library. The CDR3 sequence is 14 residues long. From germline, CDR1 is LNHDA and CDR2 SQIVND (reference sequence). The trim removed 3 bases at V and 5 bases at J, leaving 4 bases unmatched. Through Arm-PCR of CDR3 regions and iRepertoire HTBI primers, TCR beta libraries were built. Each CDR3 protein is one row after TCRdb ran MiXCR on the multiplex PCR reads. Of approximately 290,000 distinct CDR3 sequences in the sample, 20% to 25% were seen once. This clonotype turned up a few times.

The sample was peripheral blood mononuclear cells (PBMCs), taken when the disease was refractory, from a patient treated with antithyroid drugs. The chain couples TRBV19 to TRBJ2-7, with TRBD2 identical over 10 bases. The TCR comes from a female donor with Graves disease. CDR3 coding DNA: TGTGCCAGTAGTATCGCTAGCGGGAGCCACGAGCAGTACTTC. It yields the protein CASSIASGSHEQYF.